This TCR beta chain stems from a study of blood T cell repertoires in COVID-19. Study context: Nucleic acid was either cDNA or gDNA, and it came from T cells, B-cell-depleted T cells, or PBMCs.

How the authors handled the data: Reference gene primer amplification gave estimated nucleated cell counts. The assay was immunoSEQ multiplex PCR, and TCRdb's table has in-frame clones only and misses some. V, J and clone size are those of that table, while D and trimming were read from the DNA. The repertoire includes tens of thousands of clones, around 85% of them detected once, and about 8.6% sits in the top ten. The CDR3 covers 14 residues. The germline V and J ends were trimmed by 5 bases and 4 bases, with 13 bases remaining between them. Germline V gene sequence: CDR1 MRHNA, CDR2 SNTAGT. The genes are TRBV6-4 and TRBJ2-3, with D maybe TRBD2 (6 bases). The sequenced material came from peripheral blood. The receptor's source is an elderly man with active COVID-19. CDR3: CASSKGGAADTQYF. The CDR3 DNA reads TGTGCCAGCAGTAAGGGCGGGGCGGCAGATACGCAGTATTTT.